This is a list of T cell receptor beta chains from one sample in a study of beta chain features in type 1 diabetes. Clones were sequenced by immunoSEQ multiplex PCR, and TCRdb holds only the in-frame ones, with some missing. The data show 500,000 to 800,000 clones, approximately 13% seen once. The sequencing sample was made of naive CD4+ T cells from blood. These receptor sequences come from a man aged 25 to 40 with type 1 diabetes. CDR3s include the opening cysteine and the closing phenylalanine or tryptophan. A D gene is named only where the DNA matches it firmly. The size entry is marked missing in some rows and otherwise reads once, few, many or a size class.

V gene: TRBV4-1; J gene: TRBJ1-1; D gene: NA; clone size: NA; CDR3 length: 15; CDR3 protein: CASSQDLKGDTEAFF; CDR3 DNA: TGCGCCAGCAGCCAAGATCTCAAAGGGGACACTGAAGCTTTCTTT
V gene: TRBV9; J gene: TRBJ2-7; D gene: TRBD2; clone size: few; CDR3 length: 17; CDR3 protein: CASSPYSGFSVAYEQYF; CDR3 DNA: TGTGCCAGCAGCCCATATAGCGGGTTTTCGGTGGCCTACGAGCAGTACTTC
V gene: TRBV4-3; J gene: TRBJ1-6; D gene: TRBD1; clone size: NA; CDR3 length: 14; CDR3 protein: CASSQAGQYSPLHF; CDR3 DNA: TGCGCCAGCAGCCAAGCGGGACAGTATTCACCCCTCCACTTT
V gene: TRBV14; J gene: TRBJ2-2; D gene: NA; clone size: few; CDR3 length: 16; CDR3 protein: CASSQPGEGNTGELFF; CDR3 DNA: TGTGCCAGCAGCCAGCCAGGCGAGGGAAACACCGGGGAGCTGTTTTTT
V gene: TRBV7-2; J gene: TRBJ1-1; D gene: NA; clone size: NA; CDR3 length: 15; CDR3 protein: CASSTGQRTYTEAFF; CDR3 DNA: TGTGCCAGCAGCACAGGACAGAGAACTTACACTGAAGCTTTCTTT
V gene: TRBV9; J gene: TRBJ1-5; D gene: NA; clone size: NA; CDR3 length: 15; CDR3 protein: CASSVGASSNQPQHF; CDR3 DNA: TGTGCCAGCAGCGTAGGGGCCTCTAGCAATCAGCCCCAGCATTTT
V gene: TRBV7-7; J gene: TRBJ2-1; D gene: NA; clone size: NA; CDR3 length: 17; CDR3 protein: CASSLEDGGRTHNEQFF; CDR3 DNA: TGTGCCAGCAGCTTAGAGGATGGTGGTAGAACCCACAATGAGCAGTTCTTC
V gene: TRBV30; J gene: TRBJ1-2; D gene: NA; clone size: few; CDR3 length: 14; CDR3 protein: CAWSPLTGNYGYTF; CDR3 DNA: TGTGCCTGGAGTCCTTTAACAGGGAACTATGGCTACACCTTC
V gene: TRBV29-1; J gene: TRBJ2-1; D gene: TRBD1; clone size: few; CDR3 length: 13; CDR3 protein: CSVEGQIFNEQFF; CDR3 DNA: TGCAGCGTTGAGGGACAGATCTTCAATGAGCAGTTCTTC
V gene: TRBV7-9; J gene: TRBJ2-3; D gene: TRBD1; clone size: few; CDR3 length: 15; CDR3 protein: CASSSRTGTTDTQYF; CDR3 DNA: TGTGCCAGCAGCAGCCGGACAGGGACCACAGATACGCAGTATTTT
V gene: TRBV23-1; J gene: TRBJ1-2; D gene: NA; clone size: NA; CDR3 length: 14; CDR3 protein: CASSQSTAEAGYTF; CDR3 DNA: TGCGCCAGCAGTCAATCGACAGCCGAAGCTGGCTACACCTTC
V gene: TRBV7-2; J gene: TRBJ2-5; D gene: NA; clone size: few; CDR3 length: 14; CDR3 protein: CASTPGAGPETQYF; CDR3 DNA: TGTGCCAGCACCCCCGGGGCGGGGCCGGAGACCCAGTACTTC
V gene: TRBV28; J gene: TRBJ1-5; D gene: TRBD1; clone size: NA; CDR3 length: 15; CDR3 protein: CASSPGTGEVQPQHF; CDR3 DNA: TGTGCCAGCAGCCCCGGGACAGGGGAGGTTCAGCCCCAGCATTTT
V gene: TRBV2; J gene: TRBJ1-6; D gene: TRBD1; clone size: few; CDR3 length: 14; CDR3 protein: CASSDDRGGSPLHF; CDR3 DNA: TGTGCCAGCAGTGATGACAGGGGAGGATCACCCCTCCACTTT
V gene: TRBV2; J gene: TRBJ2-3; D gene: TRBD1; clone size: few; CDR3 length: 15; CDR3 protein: CASRIQGANTDTQYF; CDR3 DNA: TGTGCCAGCAGAATACAGGGGGCGAACACAGATACGCAGTATTTT
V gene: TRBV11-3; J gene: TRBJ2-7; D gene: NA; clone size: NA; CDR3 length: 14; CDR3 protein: CASSFAATAYEQYF; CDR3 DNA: TGTGCCAGCAGCTTTGCCGCGACGGCCTACGAGCAGTACTTC
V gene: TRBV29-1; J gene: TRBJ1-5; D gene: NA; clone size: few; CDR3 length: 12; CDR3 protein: CSVEDADQPQHF; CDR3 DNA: TGCAGCGTTGAAGATGCTGATCAGCCCCAGCATTTT
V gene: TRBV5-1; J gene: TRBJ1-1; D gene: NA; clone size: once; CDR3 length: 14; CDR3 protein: CASSNGPGNTEAFF; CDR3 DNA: TGCGCCAGCAGCAACGGACCGGGGAACACTGAAGCTTTCTTT
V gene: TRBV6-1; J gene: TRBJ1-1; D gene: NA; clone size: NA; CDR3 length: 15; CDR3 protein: CASSAYSGAGTEAFF; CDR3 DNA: TGTGCCAGCAGTGCCTATTCGGGGGCAGGAACTGAAGCTTTCTTT
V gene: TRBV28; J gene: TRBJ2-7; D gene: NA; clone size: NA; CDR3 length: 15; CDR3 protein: CASTLLRTGTYEQYF; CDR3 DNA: TGTGCCAGCACCCTATTGCGGACGGGGACCTACGAGCAGTACTTC